These T cell receptor beta chains were read from a single sample in a study of neurological immune-mediated disorders. MiXCR, applied by TCRdb to the 5' RACE reads, yields one record per CDR3 protein. This sample has roughly 50,000 distinct CDR3 sequences, with about 13% found just once. The material sequenced was PBMCs. The origin of the receptors is a woman in her sixties or seventies with HTLV-1-associated myelopathy (HAM/TSP). Both conserved end residues are part of each CDR3. A D gene is named only where the DNA matches it firmly. Only some rows state a clone size, as once, few, many or a class for expanded clones.

clone_size	v_call	d_call	j_call	cdr3_nt	cdr3_aa
many	TRBV27	.	TRBJ1-1	TGTGCCAGCAGAGGGTATATGAACACTGAAGCTTTCTTT	CASRGYMNTEAFF
many	TRBV6-6	TRBD1	TRBJ1-5	TGTGCCAGCAGTTTACTAATCGGGACAGGGATCGATCAGCCCCAGCATTTT	CASSLLIGTGIDQPQHF
many	TRBV7-8	TRBD2	TRBJ2-7	TGTGCCAGCAGCTCCGCAAGCGGGAGAATGGTAGGCGAGCAGTACTTC	CASSSASGRMVGEQYF
many	TRBV5-1	TRBD2	TRBJ2-1	TGCGCCAGCAGCTCCCGGGGAGCGGGAGCGAATGAGCAGTTCTTC	CASSSRGAGANEQFF
many	TRBV4-1	TRBD2	TRBJ2-2	TGCGCCAGCAGCCTGAGTCTAGCGGGAGCCGGGGAGCTGTTTTTT	CASSLSLAGAGELFF
many	TRBV7-8	.	TRBJ2-3	TGTGCCAGCAGCTTAGGGACTAAACCGAGCACAGATACGCAGTATTTT	CASSLGTKPSTDTQYF
many	TRBV15	TRBD2	TRBJ2-7	TGTGCCACCAGTCCGGGGACTAGCGGGAGTTCGGGCGAGCAGTACTTC	CATSPGTSGSSGEQYF
many	TRBV20-1	TRBD2	TRBJ2-7	TGCAGTGCTGGGCTTACTAGCGGGCGATACGAGCAGTACTTC	CSAGLTSGRYEQYF
many	TRBV27	TRBD1	TRBJ2-1	TGTGCCAGCAGCCGAGCCGGACAGGCGCAAGGGGGTGAGCAGTTCTTC	CASSRAGQAQGGEQFF
many	TRBV5-1	TRBD2	TRBJ2-1	TGCGCCAGCAGCCAAAACCCTAGCGGGAGCTCCTACAATGAGCAGTTCTTC	CASSQNPSGSSYNEQFF
many	TRBV20-1	TRBD2	TRBJ2-3	TGCAGTGCTAGAAACCCTAGCGGAGGGACAGATACGCAGTATTTT	CSARNPSGGTDTQYF
many	TRBV29-1	.	TRBJ2-5	TGCAGCGTTGTTAGGACTTCCCAAGAGACCCAGTACTTC	CSVVRTSQETQYF
.	TRBV27	.	TRBJ1-2	TGTGCCAGCAGTTTACGACCCTTCTATGGCTACACCTTC	CASSLRPFYGYTF
many	TRBV29-1	.	TRBJ2-7	TGCAGCGTTGAAGATGGGCCCGAGCAGTACTTC	CSVEDGPEQYF
many	TRBV20-1	TRBD2	TRBJ2-1	TGCAGTGCTTCACCACCGGGACTAGCGATCCCCGAGCAGTTCTTC	CSASPPGLAIPEQFF
many	TRBV15	.	TRBJ1-2	TGTGCCACCGGATCGAGGATAGAGGACGGGAGCTACACCTTC	CATGSRIEDGSYTF
.	TRBV5-1	.	TRBJ2-6	TGCGCCAGCAGCCTAGACCCAGGGGCCAACGCCACGACTTTC	CASSLDPGANATTF
many	TRBV5-1	.	TRBJ2-5	TGCGCCAGCAGCTTGGTGGGTGACATCCAAGAGACCCAGTACTTC	CASSLVGDIQETQYF
.	TRBV5-5	.	TRBJ2-3	TGTGCCAGCAGCTTGCTAGCTCTTAGCACAGATACGCAGTATTTT	CASSLLALSTDTQYF
many	TRBV14	.	TRBJ2-7	TGTGCCAGCAGCCAAAAAGGCGGACCCTACGAGCAGTACTTC	CASSQKGGPYEQYF
.	TRBV6-5	.	TRBJ1-1	TGTGCCAGCAGTTTTAATTTCGAGGGGTACACTGAAGCTTTCTTT	CASSFNFEGYTEAFF
.	TRBV20-1	TRBD2	TRBJ2-3	TGCAGTGCTGCAAGACTAGCGGGAGGGAAAAATACGCAGTATTTT	CSAARLAGGKNTQYF
many	TRBV7-9	TRBD2	TRBJ2-3	TGTGCCAGCAGCTTAGTCTGGCGGGAGGTCACAGATACGCAGTATTTT	CASSLVWREVTDTQYF
.	TRBV5-1	TRBD2	TRBJ2-1	TGCGCCATTAGCTTGGCTGCGGGACTAAATTACAATGAGCAGTTCTTC	CAISLAAGLNYNEQFF
.	TRBV6-5	TRBD2	TRBJ2-2	TGTGCCAGCAGTTTTAGCGGGACGAACACCGGGGAGCTGTTTTTT	CASSFSGTNTGELFF
many	TRBV9	.	TRBJ1-2	TGTGCCAGCAGCGTAGGACCGGGTTATGGCTACACCTTC	CASSVGPGYGYTF
many	TRBV12-3/TRBV12-4	TRBD2	TRBJ2-1	TGTGCCAGCCGAGGGACTAGCGGTGAGCAGTTCTTC	CASRGTSGEQFF
many	TRBV10-2	TRBD2	TRBJ2-1	TGCGCCAGCAAGAGGACTAGCGACAATGAGCAGTTCTTC	CASKRTSDNEQFF
many	TRBV5-1	.	TRBJ2-2	TGCGCCAGCAGACTGGAGAACACCGGGGAGCTGTTTTTT	CASRLENTGELFF
many	TRBV7-2	.	TRBJ2-2	TGTGCCAGCAGCTTACACGGACTTCTTAACACCGGGGAGCTGTTTTTT	CASSLHGLLNTGELFF
many	TRBV27	TRBD2	TRBJ2-7	TGTGCCAGCAGTCGGCGACTAGCGGGGTACGAGCAGTACTTC	CASSRRLAGYEQYF
many	TRBV5-1	TRBD1	TRBJ2-7	TGCGCCAGCAGCTTGCAGGGGGATAGCTACGAGCAGTACTTC	CASSLQGDSYEQYF
many	TRBV20-1	.	TRBJ2-1	TGCAGTGCCAGCCCAGCCAGCGTGGATGAGCAGTTCTTC	CSASPASVDEQFF
many	TRBV5-4	TRBD1	TRBJ2-3	TGTGCCAGCAGCTCCGGACAGGGGAGAGGGAGGGATACGCAGTATTTT	CASSSGQGRGRDTQYF
many	TRBV20-1	TRBD2	TRBJ2-1	TGCAGTGCTAGAGGGCTAGCGGGAGACTATTCCTACAATGAGCAGTTCTTC	CSARGLAGDYSYNEQFF
many	TRBV28	.	TRBJ2-7	TGTGCCAGCGGAACAGGGACCGCCTACGAGCAGTACTTC	CASGTGTAYEQYF
.	TRBV6-2/TRBV6-3	.	TRBJ2-7	TGTGCCAGCAGTTACTCGATGGCAGGGTCCGCTTACGAGCAGTACTTC	CASSYSMAGSAYEQYF
many	TRBV7-6	TRBD1	TRBJ2-3	TGTGCCAGCAGCTTTACCGGACAGGGCAGCACAGATACGCAGTATTTT	CASSFTGQGSTDTQYF
many	TRBV7-8	TRBD1	TRBJ1-1	TGTGCCAGCAGCTTCCGCCTGGGACAGGGTAACACTGAAGCTTTCTTT	CASSFRLGQGNTEAFF
many	TRBV20-1	TRBD2	TRBJ2-5	TGCAGTGCTAGAGGGTTAGCGGGAGGGCCTAGAGAGACCCAGTACTTC	CSARGLAGGPRETQYF
many	TRBV15	.	TRBJ2-7	TGTGCCACCAGCAGGCTCTTAGAGGGCGGCGAGCAGTACTTC	CATSRLLEGGEQYF
many	TRBV20-1	.	TRBJ2-5	TGCAGTGTCACACCCGGTAGCGGGACAGAAGAGACCCAGTACTTC	CSVTPGSGTEETQYF
.	TRBV6-6	.	TRBJ2-5	TGTGCCAGCAGTTCCCTACAAGAGACCCAGTACTTC	CASSSLQETQYF
many	TRBV29-1	.	TRBJ1-1	TGCAGCGTTGGGCTTGGAGGGGCCAAGTCGGCAGCTTTCTTT	CSVGLGGAKSAAFF
many	TRBV5-1	.	TRBJ2-7	TGCGCCAGCAGCTTGGCAGGGGACCCCATCTCCTACGAGCAGTACTTC	CASSLAGDPISYEQYF
many	TRBV29-1	.	TRBJ2-5	TGCAGCGCTCGTCTGGGGCGCTCGGAGACCCAGTACTTC	CSARLGRSETQYF
many	TRBV15	TRBD1	TRBJ2-6	TGTGCCACCAGCAGAGATAAGGCAGGGGGCCAAACTGGGGCCAACGTCCTGACTTTC	CATSRDKAGGQTGANVLTF
many	TRBV20-1	.	TRBJ2-4	TGCAGTAACCCCTTCGGCCCAGCCAAAAACATTCAGTACTTC	CSNPFGPAKNIQYF
many	TRBV5-1	.	TRBJ2-3	TGCGCCAGCAGCTGGGGGACCCGCACAGATACGCAGTATTTT	CASSWGTRTDTQYF
many	TRBV10-1	.	TRBJ2-1	TGCGCCAGCAGTGTCGGGTCCACCTACAATGAGCAGTTCTTC	CASSVGSTYNEQFF
many	TRBV29-1	TRBD2	TRBJ2-1	TGCAGCGTTGAGTGGCGGGGGGTCGACAATGAGCAGTTCTTC	CSVEWRGVDNEQFF
many	TRBV20-1	TRBD2	TRBJ2-3	TGCAGTGCTTTACCTAGCGGGAGCTCAGATACGCAGTATTTT	CSALPSGSSDTQYF
many	TRBV20-1	.	TRBJ1-1	TGCAGTGCTCACCAGATATATAGACAGGTTTCTGAAGCTTTCTTT	CSAHQIYRQVSEAFF
many	TRBV29-1	.	TRBJ2-1	TGCAGCGCTCAGGCCTTTGGGAGCTCCTACAATGAGCAGTTCTTC	CSAQAFGSSYNEQFF
many	TRBV5-1	.	TRBJ2-1	TGCGCCAGCAGCTTAGTGGGGACCTCAATCAATGAGCAGTTCTTC	CASSLVGTSINEQFF